This T cell receptor (beta chain) was recovered during a study of T-cell reconstitution after alpha-beta-depleted transplantation in children. This clonotype appeared a few times. This sample's TCRbeta library carried unique molecular identifier barcodes. TCRdb re-derived calls from the PCR reads in MiXCR, one entry per CDR3 protein. The repertoire consists of about 980,000 distinct CDR3 sequences, with 25% to 35% occurring once and the leading ten covering about 28%. Trimming removed 7 bases from V and 4 bases from J, with 13 bases in between. Looked up from germline, CDR1 is SNHLY and CDR2 is FYNNEI. The CDR3 spans 13 residues.

Sequences were derived from PBMCs, mostly from graft donor cells, sampled 360 days after TCRalphabeta/CD19-depleted stem cell transplant. The receptor comes from a boy less than two years old who had a stem cell transplant for SCID, so the T cells may come from the graft donor. V is TRBV2 and J is TRBJ2-5; D possibly corresponds to TRBD1 (5 bases). The CDR3 here is CASNRHAVETQYF. The DNA of the CDR3 is TGTGCCAGCAACAGGCATGCCGTAGAGACCCAGTACTTC.